This TCR beta chain stems from a study of blood T cell repertoires in COVID-19. For the study at large: From the United States, Italy and Spain came samples of acute and convalescent COVID-19. T cells, B-cell-depleted T cells, or PBMCs provided the cDNA or gDNA that served as material.

CDR3 length: 15 residues. The V and J ends lost 1 base and 5 bases, in that order; junction bases with no gene match: 2. CDR1 is LGHDT and CDR2 is YNNKEL in the germline V gene (reference sequence). In Seattle, patients joined the study during active infection and were tracked longitudinally. Repertoires were generated with immunoSEQ multiplex PCR, while TCRdb's copy carries only in-frame clones and drops some. The sample has a few hundred thousand clones; around 90% are singletons. The chain employs TRBV3-1 (or the pseudogene TRBV3-2) and TRBJ2-2; 9 nucleotides match TRBD2. This receptor was identified in a man aged 18 to 30 with COVID-19, enrolled during active disease. The sample consisted of peripheral blood. The CDR3 DNA follows: TGTGCCAGCAGCCAAGTAGCGGGAGCAACCGGGGAGCTGTTTTTT. The encoded protein is CASSQVAGATGELFF.